The rows below give T cell receptor beta chains drawn from one sample of a study of blood T cell repertoires in COVID-19. The protocol was immunoSEQ multiplex PCR, while the TCRdb copy is restricted to in-frame clones and leaves out a portion. Of fewer than 200,000 clones listed, about 81% are singletons. The sample consisted of peripheral blood. These TCRs come from a woman between 65 and 79 years old with acute or convalescent COVID-19. CDR3s include the opening cysteine and the closing phenylalanine or tryptophan. The D gene is left open where the match is weak.

j_call: TRBJ2-2; d_call: .; v_call: TRBV6-6; cdr3_aa: CASLPGLFNTGELFF; cdr3_nt: TGTGCCAGTTTACCGGGACTTTTCAACACCGGGGAGCTGTTTTTT
j_call: TRBJ2-1; d_call: TRBD2; v_call: TRBV28; cdr3_aa: CASSSPGTSQGSSYNEQFF; cdr3_nt: TGTGCCAGCAGTTCACCCGGGACTAGCCAGGGGAGCTCCTACAATGAGCAGTTCTTC
j_call: TRBJ1-2; d_call: .; v_call: TRBV20-1; cdr3_aa: CSASDRRYTF; cdr3_nt: TGCAGTGCTAGTGACAGGCGCTACACCTTC
j_call: TRBJ2-3; d_call: TRBD1; v_call: TRBV10-3; cdr3_aa: CAISEWGTDSTDTQYF; cdr3_nt: TGTGCCATCAGTGAGTGGGGGACAGACAGCACAGATACGCAGTATTTT
j_call: TRBJ1-6; d_call: .; v_call: TRBV27; cdr3_aa: CASGQVVSNSPLHF; cdr3_nt: TGTGCCAGCGGGCAGGTCGTCTCTAATTCACCCCTCCACTTT
j_call: TRBJ1-2; d_call: .; v_call: TRBV7-2; cdr3_aa: CASSPYRENYGYTF; cdr3_nt: TGTGCCAGCAGCCCATACAGGGAGAACTATGGCTACACCTTC
j_call: TRBJ1-1; d_call: .; v_call: TRBV7-2; cdr3_aa: CASSLDSLGRPNTEAFF; cdr3_nt: TGTGCCAGCAGCTTAGATTCCTTGGGCAGACCGAACACTGAAGCTTTCTTT
j_call: TRBJ1-4; d_call: TRBD1; v_call: TRBV2; cdr3_aa: CASSEAGGQGNEKLFF; cdr3_nt: TGTGCCAGCAGTGAAGCTGGGGGACAGGGTAATGAAAAACTGTTTTTT
j_call: TRBJ1-1; d_call: .; v_call: TRBV5-6; cdr3_aa: CASSFTGTIDTEAFF; cdr3_nt: TGTGCCAGCAGCTTCACAGGGACTATTGACACTGAAGCTTTCTTT
j_call: TRBJ1-2; d_call: .; v_call: TRBV27; cdr3_aa: CASSFNSRMGHGYTF; cdr3_nt: TGTGCCAGCAGTTTCAACAGTCGAATGGGTCATGGCTACACCTTC